These 16 T cell receptor beta chains came from one sample sequenced in a study of blood T cell repertoires in COVID-19. Profiling relied on immunoSEQ multiplex PCR, and the TCRdb table lists in-frame clones only, not all of them. The sample holds fewer than 200,000 clones, around 90% seen once. Sequenced material: peripheral blood. The receptors come from a man aged 55 to 70 with active or convalescent COVID-19.

This chain links TRBV5-1 with TRBJ2-1; 8 bases match TRBD2. CDR1 SGHRS and CDR2 YFSETQ come from the germline V gene. This CDR3 has 15 amino acids. Trimming at V came to 4 bases and at J to 2 bases, leaving 5 bases not matched to a gene. CDR3 loop: CASSLTGGPYNEQFF. As DNA, the CDR3 is TGCGCCAGCAGCCTAACGGGGGGGCCCTACAATGAGCAGTTCTTC.

The chain joins TRBV12-3 or TRBV12-4 to TRBJ1-2; D not certain. V lost 5 bases to trimming and J lost 6 bases, with 13 bases between them. This CDR3 has 13 residues. The CDR3 DNA reads as TGTGCCAGCAGTCGGACCCCGAGGGATGGCTACACCTTC. Its translation: CASSRTPRDGYTF.

The J gene is TRBJ2-7, the V gene TRBV14; D is perhaps TRBD1 (6 bases). The CDR3 runs 15 residues. V was shortened by 4 bases and J by 2 bases, with 15 bases between the two germline ends. Germline-derived CDR1 and CDR2 are SGHDN and FVKESK. The CDR3 reads CASSPRGTLPYEQYF. The DNA for the CDR3 is TGTGCCAGCAGCCCAAGGGGGACACTCCCCTACGAGCAGTACTTC. The full variable domain, in which reference TRBV14 and TRBJ2-7 provide the parts outside the CDR3, is EAGVTQFPSHSVIEKGQTVTLRCDPISGHDNLYWYRRVMGKEIKFLLHFVKESKQDESGMPNNRFLAERTGGTYSTLKVQPAELEDSGVYFCASSPRGTLPYEQYFGPGTRLTVT.

The rearrangement uses TRBV5-6 and TRBJ2-7; possibly TRBD1 for D (5 bases). Germline CDR1 SGHDT, CDR2 YYEEEE. Trimming took 4 bases from V and 0 from J, leaving 14 bases between them. CDR3 size: 15 residues. The CDR3 region has the DNA TGTGCCAGCAGCACGACAGCCCTGAGCTCCTACGAGCAGTACTTC. It translates to CASSTTALSSYEQYF.

This clone appeared a few times. The V and J genes are TRBV11-2 and TRBJ2-1; TRBD1 agrees at 7 bases. Trimming removed 5 bases from V and 7 bases from J; junction bases left unmatched: 14. The CDR3 is 16 amino acids. From germline, CDR1 is SGHAT and CDR2 FQNNGV. CDR3 bases: TGTGCCAGCAGCCCCCCGGCCGGGACAGTCGGAAATGAGCAGTTCTTC. It translates to CASSPPAGTVGNEQFF.

This chain links TRBV27 with TRBJ1-2; D is uncertain. Per the germline V gene, CDR1 is MNHEY and CDR2 is SMNVEV (reference sequence). This CDR3 has 15 amino acids. V lost 4 bases and J lost 0, with 12 bases in between. CDR3 nucleotides: TGTGCCAGCAGTTCTAGAGGAGTTTCTAACTATGGCTACACCTTC. Amino acids: CASSSRGVSNYGYTF.

The chain carries TRBV9 and TRBJ1-1; 8 bases are a match to TRBD1. Germline lookup yields CDR1 SGDLS and CDR2 YYNGEE. Trimming removed 0 bases from V and 6 bases from J; junction bases left unmatched: 13. This CDR3 has 17 amino acids. CDR3 coding DNA: TGTGCCAGCAGCGTAGCGGCAGGGGGCCTATTCGAAGCTGAAGCTTTCTTT. Amino acid sequence: CASSVAAGGLFEAEAFF.

The V and J genes are TRBV7-9 and TRBJ1-1; 11 bases line up with TRBD1. CDR1 SEHNR and CDR2 FQNEAQ come from the germline V gene (reference sequence). V lost 6 bases to trimming and J lost 8 bases; unmatched junction nucleotides: 11. The CDR3 extends over 15 amino acids. For the CDR3, the DNA is TGTGCCAGCAGTTCCGGGACAGGGGGTTTCGCGGAAGCTTTCTTT. This gives the protein CASSSGTGGFAEAFF.

The rearrangement uses TRBV27 and TRBJ2-7; 9 bases match TRBD1. The CDR3 contains 15 residues. Germline loops: CDR1 MNHEY, CDR2 SMNVEV (reference sequence). V was clipped by 8 bases and J by 7 bases; unmatched bases: 15. CDR3 sequence reads: CASCPWGQGCREQYF. The DNA of the CDR3 is TGTGCCAGCTGCCCGTGGGGACAGGGATGTAGAGAGCAGTACTTC.

The chain carries TRBV7-2 and TRBJ1-3, with unresolved D. V lost 1 base to trimming and J lost 3 bases, with 10 bases between them. The CDR3 loop spans 15 amino acids. From germline, CDR1 is SGHTA and CDR2 FQGNSA. The CDR3 DNA reads as TGTGCCAGCAGCTTAGTCGAGGGTGGTGGAAACACCATATATTTT. Protein product: CASSLVEGGGNTIYF.

This sequence joins TRBV19 and TRBJ2-7; D might be TRBD1 (6 bases). Trimming left V 4 bases short and J 1 base short, with 14 bases between. CDR1 is LNHDA, CDR2 SQIVND, per germline (reference sequence). The CDR3 totals 15 residues. This CDR3 is CASSTTGTRSYEQYF. CDR3 nucleotides: TGTGCCAGTAGTACTACAGGGACGAGATCCTACGAGCAGTACTTC.

The J gene is TRBJ1-1, the V gene TRBV9; D ambiguous. V lost 0 bases and J lost 3, with 6 bases in between. CDR3 length: 13 residues. Germline CDR1 SGDLS, CDR2 YYNGEE. CDR3 DNA sequence: TGTGCCAGCAGCGTAGATTACTACACTGAAGCTTTCTTT. It translates to CASSVDYYTEAFF.

Details on this clone: The germline gene is not matched at one end of the junction; a read error may be the cause. The chain is built from TRBV3-1 (or the pseudogene TRBV3-2) and TRBJ1-1; D might be TRBD1 (6 bases). The CDR3 extends over 11 amino acids. Per germline, CDR1 LGHDT and CDR2 YNNKEL (reference sequence). CDR3 amino acids: CASQGITESFF. The CDR3 coding sequence is TGTGCCAGCCAGGGGATCACTGAATCTTTCTTT.

This clone has only one observation. The chain carries TRBV9 and TRBJ2-3; 7 bases align to TRBD2. V dropped 0 bases and J dropped 0; count of bases not matched to a gene: 1. Germline V gene data show CDR1 as SGDLS and CDR2 as YYNGEE. CDR3 length equals 15 residues. The CDR3 loop reads CASSVEGLSTDTQYF. For the CDR3, the DNA is TGTGCCAGCAGCGTAGAGGGACTAAGCACAGATACGCAGTATTTT.

CDR3 sequence reads: CSVSIEGAWQYF. For the CDR3, the DNA is TGCAGCGTTTCGATTGAGGGAGCTTGGCAGTATTTT. The chain carries TRBV29-1 and TRBJ2-3; D possibly corresponds to TRBD2 (5 bases). Trimming cost V 5 bases and J 11 bases, with 17 bases left between them. The germline V gene has CDR1 SQVTM and CDR2 ANQGSEA. The CDR3 is 12 residues long.

V usage is TRBV5-1 and J usage is TRBJ2-7, with D unclear. This CDR3 is 16 amino acids long. Deletions cut 0 bases from V and 0 bases from J, with 13 bases between. Germline assignment: CDR1 SGHRS and CDR2 YFSETQ. The CDR3 loop reads CASSLDGSLYSYEQYF. For the CDR3, the DNA is TGCGCCAGCAGCTTGGATGGCTCACTATACTCCTACGAGCAGTACTTC.